A single TCR beta chain is shown here with its context. Its antigen is unidentified. The sample's treatment: randomized to nivolumab then ipilimumab (arm A) or the reverse (arm B). The data derive from a study of sequential checkpoint blockade in melanoma. As for the study in general: TCRbeta immunosequencing was performed on DNA from around 91 pretreatment melanoma tumor samples. Study conclusions and caveats: Rising tumor T-cell fraction and clonality meant about 30 times likelier benefit. In arm A, pretreatment tumor clonality was associated with response.

Germline V gives CDR1 MNHGY, CDR2 SAAAGT. V was clipped by 6 bases and J by 4 bases; unmatched bases: 3. The CDR3 consists of 14 residues. The repertoire was sequenced with immunoSEQ multiplex PCR; TCRdb's copy has only in-frame clones and lacks some. The sample lists about 12,000 clones; 25% to 30% were seen once. The sequencing here drew on tumor tissue (inferred from file names), taken from a patient given nivolumab and ipilimumab in sequence. The origin of this receptor is a human donor with melanoma. V and J are TRBV6-8 and TRBJ2-2; 9 nucleotides match TRBD1. Written as DNA, the CDR3 is TGTGCCAGCAGGGGACAGGGTCTCACCGGGGAGCTGTTTTTT. Translated: CASRGQGLTGELFF.